Detailed here is one T cell receptor beta chain. Antigen: not known. The germline V and J ends were trimmed by 5 bases and 8 bases, with 18 bases remaining between them. The CDR3 has 13 residues. The V gene's germline CDR1 is GTSNPN and CDR2 SVGIG (reference sequence). This specimen belongs to a study of cytomegalovirus exposure and HLA in healthy donors. As for the study in general: In a later analysis, the roughly 120 validation repertoires were reported to have used the same platform as the approximately 700 first-cohort repertoires.

Clones were sequenced by immunoSEQ multiplex PCR, and TCRdb holds only the in-frame ones, with some missing. The profile shows 120,000 or so clones, around nine tenths of them singletons. Broader study findings: Accounts indicate the classifier identified cytomegalovirus status with strong specificity and sensitivity. Clusters of TCRs from the first cohort tended to co-occur in the 100 to 150 validation repertoires (as a later analysis found). Researchers catalogued about 150 TCR beta chains as cytomegalovirus-associated.

Sequencing was performed on PBMCs. The chain joins TRBV30 to TRBJ1-1; D perhaps matches TRBD1 (6 bases). The origin of this receptor is a woman in her late teens or twenties in good health and CMV-seronegative. The CDR3 region has the DNA TGTGCCTGGGATCCCGTCCGGACAGCCGAAGCTTTCTTT. It codes for CAWDPVRTAEAFF.